One sample yielded the 28 T cell receptor beta chains listed below, sequenced in a study of blood T cell repertoires in COVID-19. The data were produced by immunoSEQ multiplex PCR, yet TCRdb's version contains in-frame clones alone and is incomplete. The sample includes under 250,000 clones, over 80% seen only once; the top ten take 5.5% to 8%. Sequenced input: peripheral blood. These receptors all stem from an older woman with active or convalescent COVID-19.

This clone was seen only a few times. The chain links TRBV28 to TRBJ1-1; D uncertain. This CDR3 has 14 residues. The V end was cut by 6 bases, the J end by 1 base, with 12 bases between. The germline gives CDR1 MDHEN, CDR2 SYDVKM. DNA for the CDR3: TGTGCCAGCAGGCCGCAGAGACAGAACACTGAAGCTTTCTTT. Its translation is CASRPQRQNTEAFF.

This clone was found a few times. The chain is built from TRBV9 and TRBJ2-1, with D perhaps matching TRBD1 (5 bases). Between the trimmed V and J ends, which lost 0 bases and 1 base, there was a span of 8 bases. CDR1 is SGDLS and CDR2 is YYNGEE in the germline V gene. This CDR3 is built from 15 residues. As DNA, the CDR3 is TGTGCCAGCAGCGTAGTAGGGGATTCCTACAATGAGCAGTTCTTC. Translation: CASSVVGDSYNEQFF.

This clone was recorded only once. The rearrangement joins TRBV9 to TRBJ1-1; no definite D call. Trimming removed 4 bases from V and 6 bases from J, with 10 bases in between. The germline V gene has CDR1 SGDLS and CDR2 YYNGEE. This CDR3 is 12 amino acids long. CDR3 sequence: CASSSGPAEAFF. The CDR3 DNA is TGTGCCAGCAGCAGTGGTCCGGCTGAAGCTTTCTTT.

The chain couples TRBV19 to TRBJ2-5, with D tentatively TRBD1 (5 bases). In germline, CDR1 is LNHDA, CDR2 SQIVND (reference sequence). The CDR3 loop spans 13 amino acids. Trimming shortened V by 5 bases and J by 4 bases, and 11 bases separated the two germline ends. The CDR3 spells CASSRRVGETQYF. In DNA form, the CDR3 reads TGTGCCAGTAGTCGCAGGGTGGGAGAGACCCAGTACTTC.

V usage is TRBV11-3 and J usage is TRBJ2-2; TRBD2 aligns across 7 bases. Germline values: CDR1 SGHNT, CDR2 YENEEA. V shed 1 base and J 7 bases; nucleotides not matched to a gene: 3. This CDR3 has 14 residues. DNA of the CDR3: TGTGCCAGCAGCTTAGTTGCTAGCGGCGGGGAGCTGTTTTTT. Translating gives CASSLVASGGELFF. Based on the CDR3 plus reference TRBV11-3 and TRBJ2-2, the full variable domain is EAGVVQSPRYKIIEKKQPVAFWCNPISGHNTLYWYLQNLGQGPELLIRYENEEAVDDSQLPKDRFSAERLKGVDSTLKIQPAELGDSAVYLCASSLVASGGELFFGEGSRLTVL.

This clone appeared a few times. The chain employs TRBV6-1 and TRBJ1-5; D not certain. The CDR3 runs to 16 residues. The V gene's germline CDR1 is MNHNS and CDR2 SASEGT. V lost 2 bases to trimming and J lost 4 bases, with 15 bases between them. The chain's CDR3 is CASSEQALSFNQPQHF. The CDR3, as DNA: TGTGCCAGCAGTGAACAGGCCCTTTCCTTTAATCAGCCCCAGCATTTT.

CDR3 nucleotide sequence: TGTGCCAGCAGCCCACGGAACAGGGAGGGCTATGGCTACACCTTC. Translation: CASSPRNREGYGYTF. The chain carries TRBV7-9 and TRBJ1-2, with D maybe TRBD1 (6 bases). V was clipped by 5 bases and J by 4 bases, with 17 bases between them. Germline CDR1 is SEHNR and CDR2 is FQNEAQ (reference sequence). There are 15 residues in the CDR3.

The rearrangement joins TRBV5-4 to TRBJ2-6; 7 bases are a match to TRBD1. V was pared by 0 bases and J by 0 bases, with 3 bases of the junction left unmatched. Germline lookup yields CDR1 SGHNT and CDR2 YYREEE (reference sequence). This CDR3 region has 17 residues. This CDR3 reads CASSLGQGISGANVLTF. CDR3 in DNA: TGTGCCAGCAGCTTGGGACAGGGTATCTCTGGGGCCAACGTCCTGACTTTC. The full variable domain, rest sourced from reference TRBV5-4 and TRBJ2-6, is ETGVTQSPTHLIKTRGQQVTLRCSSQSGHNTVSWYQQALGQGPQFIFQYYREEENGRGNFPPRFSGLQFPNYSSELNVNALELDDSALYLCASSLGQGISGANVLTFGAGSRLTVL.

This clone has just a few counts. V gene TRBV5-4 combines with J gene TRBJ2-3; D call uncertain. The CDR3 is made up of 14 amino acids. V was cut by 2 bases and J by 10 bases, with 17 bases left in between. Germline CDR1 is SGHNT and CDR2 is YYREEE (reference sequence). The CDR3 DNA is TGTGCCAGCAGCTTAAAGGCGAAGTTAGAGGCGCAGTATTTT. Its translation: CASSLKAKLEAQYF.

The rearrangement links TRBV7-2 to TRBJ1-5; 9 nucleotides agree with TRBD1. The V gene's germline CDR1 is SGHTA and CDR2 FQGNSA. The V segment lost 3 bases and the J segment 2 bases; nucleotides outside the gene matches: 5. There are 16 residues in the CDR3. CDR3 protein: CASSLRTGDRNQPQHF. CDR3 DNA: TGTGCCAGCAGCTTGAGGACAGGGGATCGCAATCAGCCCCAGCATTTT. Drawing the rest from reference TRBV7-2 and TRBJ1-5, the complete variable domain is GAGVSQSPSNKVTEKGKDVELRCDPISGHTALYWYRQSLGQGLEFLIYFQGNSAPDKSGLPSDRFSAERTGGSVSTLTIQRTQQEDSAVYLCASSLRTGDRNQPQHFGDGTRLSIL.

The genes are TRBV7-8 and TRBJ2-5; the match to TRBD2 covers 11 bases. V lost 0 bases to trimming and J lost 1 base; unmatched junction nucleotides: 4. CDR1 and CDR2 (germline): SGHVS, FQNEAQ. CDR3 length equals 17 residues. DNA for the CDR3: TGTGCCAGCAGCTTAGCTGGGCTAGCGGGGGGCCAAGAGACCCAGTACTTC. Its translation: CASSLAGLAGGQETQYF.

This chain connects TRBV4-2 to TRBJ1-5; D is unclear. V lost 3 bases to trimming and J lost 3 bases, with 12 bases between them. The CDR3 has 15 amino acids. In germline, CDR1 is LGHNA, CDR2 YNFKEQ. CDR3 in amino acids: CASSQDGDYNQPQHF. CDR3 DNA sequence: TGTGCCAGCAGCCAGGACGGGGATTACAATCAGCCCCAGCATTTT.

The chain uses TRBV6-6 and TRBJ1-1; no reliable D call. The V gene's germline CDR1 is MNHNY and CDR2 SVGAGI (reference sequence). The V gene lost 3 bases and the J gene lost 1 base, with 6 bases spanning the gap. This CDR3 region has 13 residues. CDR3: CASSYGGNTEAFF. CDR3 coding DNA: TGTGCCAGCAGTTATGGAGGGAACACTGAAGCTTTCTTT.

This chain links TRBV30 with TRBJ1-5; D is unresolved. The V end was cut by 3 bases, the J end by 5 bases, with 11 bases between. The germline CDR1 and CDR2 sequences are GTSNPN and SVGIG (reference sequence). The CDR3 has 13 residues. The CDR3 coding sequence is TGTGCCTGGAGGGAAGGTCGGGATCAGCCCCAGCATTTT. Encoded protein: CAWREGRDQPQHF.

This clone was counted a single time. The chain joins TRBV10-1 to TRBJ2-5; 10 bases align to TRBD2. Germline V lookup: CDR1 WNHNN, CDR2 SYGVQD (reference sequence). V shed 0 bases, J shed 5 bases, and the junction held 6 bases outside the gene matches. The CDR3 extends over 16 amino acids. CDR3: CASSESASGGRETQYF. The CDR3 region has the DNA TGCGCCAGCAGTGAGTCGGCTAGCGGGGGACGGGAGACCCAGTACTTC.

The V call is TRBV18, the J call TRBJ1-2, with TRBD1 as a possible D gene (5 bases). Germline CDR1 is KGHSH and CDR2 is LQKENI. V gave up 3 bases and J gave up 4 bases, with 15 bases separating them. CDR3 length equals 15 residues. Here the CDR3 reads CASSPGRGSPYGYTF. For the CDR3, the DNA is TGTGCCAGCTCACCTGGGAGGGGTTCACCCTATGGCTACACCTTC.

There are a few counts of this clone. The junction does not match germline at one end; this may be a read error. CDR3 sequence: CASSSLAGNAEAFF. The DNA for the CDR3 is TGTGCCAGCAGTTCCCTAGCCGGGAACGCTGAAGCTTTCTTT. J is TRBJ1-1 and V is TRBV6-1; the D is unclear. Germline CDR1 and CDR2: MNHNS and SASEGT. CDR3 length: 14 residues.

The chain uses TRBV3-1 (or the pseudogene TRBV3-2) and TRBJ2-2, with D tentatively TRBD1 (6 bases). Trimming stripped 4 bases from V and 6 bases from J, with 9 bases between. Germline values: CDR1 LGHDT, CDR2 YNNKEL (reference sequence). The CDR3 sequence is 13 residues long. The CDR3 DNA reads TGTGCCAGCAGCCTCTCAGGGGCCGGGGAGCTGTTTTTT. The encoded protein is CASSLSGAGELFF.

The CDR3 region is CATSEKRGRGANVLTF. CDR3 DNA: TGTGCCACCAGTGAAAAGAGGGGGCGTGGGGCCAACGTCCTGACTTTC. This sequence joins TRBV24-1 and TRBJ2-6; 7 bases line up with TRBD1. Losses at the gene ends were 4 bases for V and 3 bases for J; bases not matched to a gene: 5. The CDR3 extends over 16 amino acids. Germline CDR1 reads KGHDR; CDR2 reads SFDVKD.

The rearrangement links TRBV29-1 to TRBJ1-1; D gene uncertain. The CDR3 consists of 13 residues. Germline CDR1 is SQVTM and CDR2 is ANQGSEA. Between the trimmed V and J ends, which lost 4 bases and 0 bases, there was a span of 9 bases. The CDR3 nucleotides read TGCAGCGTTGTGCAAACTATGAACACTGAAGCTTTCTTT. Its protein product is CSVVQTMNTEAFF.

This sequence joins TRBV5-1 and TRBJ2-3; 8 bases are a match to TRBD1. This CDR3 region has 16 residues. The V segment lost 5 bases and the J segment 2 bases; nucleotides outside the gene matches: 10. Germline V gives CDR1 SGHRS, CDR2 YFSETQ. The CDR3 is CASRHDRGTITDTQYF. CDR3 coding DNA: TGCGCCAGCAGACACGACAGGGGCACGATCACAGATACGCAGTATTTT.

The chain recombines TRBV19 with TRBJ2-1; D may be TRBD1 (5 bases). The CDR3 runs 13 residues. CDR1 LNHDA and CDR2 SQIVND come from the germline V gene (reference sequence). V was trimmed by 0 bases and J by 12 bases, leaving 12 bases between them. CDR3 residues: CASSIDKTRGQFF. In DNA, the CDR3 is TGTGCCAGTAGTATAGATAAGACAAGGGGGCAGTTCTTC.

The chain combines TRBV6-5 with TRBJ2-2; 8 nucleotides match TRBD1. CDR1 is MNHEY, CDR2 SVGAGI, per germline. The CDR3 runs 14 residues. With 6 bases clipped from V and 5 bases from J, the junction kept 5 bases outside the gene matches. CDR3 DNA: TGTGCCAGCAGGCCAACAGGGGGTACCGGGGAGCTGTTTTTT. Translated: CASRPTGGTGELFF.

The gene calls are TRBV7-6 and TRBJ2-1; perhaps TRBD2 as D (5 bases). Germline V CDR1 and CDR2: SGHVS, FNYEAQ. The V gene lost 2 bases and the J gene lost 7 bases, with 15 bases spanning the gap. The CDR3 covers 15 residues. The CDR3 loop reads CASSLSGVVGNEQFF. In DNA, the CDR3 is TGTGCCAGCAGCTTATCCGGGGTGGTGGGAAATGAGCAGTTCTTC.

V usage is TRBV5-1 and J usage is TRBJ2-3; 11 bases are a match to TRBD2. V was clipped by 3 bases and J by 0 bases; unmatched bases: 12. The CDR3 extends over 19 amino acids. The germline V gene encodes CDR1 SGHRS and CDR2 YFSETQ. The CDR3 spells CASSSEDNLAGGSTDTQYF. The CDR3 DNA sequence: TGCGCCAGCAGCTCCGAAGACAATCTAGCGGGGGGTAGCACAGATACGCAGTATTTT. The whole variable domain, filled in from reference TRBV5-1 and TRBJ2-3, reads KAGVTQTPRYLIKTRGQQVTLSCSPISGHRSVSWYQQTPGQGLQFLFEYFSETQRNKGNFPGRFSGRQFSNSRSEMNVSTLELGDSALYLCASSSEDNLAGGSTDTQYFGPGTRLTVL.

This chain links TRBV2 with TRBJ2-2; 11 nucleotides agree with TRBD2. The V gene end was trimmed by 4 bases and the J gene end by 6 bases; junction bases not matched to a gene: 7. Germline values: CDR1 SNHLY, CDR2 FYNNEI. The CDR3 extends over 16 amino acids. The CDR3, as DNA: TGTGCCAGCAGTGTACTAGCGGGGGAGGTAGCCGGGGAGCTGTTTTTT. As protein: CASSVLAGEVAGELFF.

This clone was counted only a few times. The gene calls are TRBV5-1 and TRBJ2-5; 7 nucleotides agree with TRBD2. Trimming took 1 base from V and 2 from J; bases not matched to a gene: 5. Looked up from germline, CDR1 is SGHRS and CDR2 is YFSETQ. The CDR3 extends over 15 amino acids. The CDR3: CASSLWQGLQETQYF. The CDR3 region has the DNA TGCGCCAGCAGCTTGTGGCAGGGACTACAAGAGACCCAGTACTTC. The full variable domain, completed using reference TRBV5-1 and TRBJ2-5, is KAGVTQTPRYLIKTRGQQVTLSCSPISGHRSVSWYQQTPGQGLQFLFEYFSETQRNKGNFPGRFSGRQFSNSRSEMNVSTLELGDSALYLCASSLWQGLQETQYFGPGTRLLVL.

V and J are TRBV7-9 and TRBJ1-2, with a possible D match to TRBD1 (5 bases). CDR1 and CDR2 from the germline V gene are SEHNR and FQNEAQ (reference sequence). The CDR3 length is 13 residues. The ends were cut back, 2 bases at V and 6 bases at J, with 10 bases in the middle. Here the CDR3 DNA reads TGTGCCAGCAGCTTACGACAAGGGGATGGCTACACCTTC. Translated, it gives CASSLRQGDGYTF. Full variable domain (outside the CDR3, taken from reference TRBV7-9 and TRBJ1-2): DTGVSQNPRHKITKRGQNVTFRCDPISEHNRLYWYRQTLGQGPEFLTYFQNEAQLEKSRLLSDRFSAERPKGSFSTLEIQRTEQGDSAMYLCASSLRQGDGYTFGSGTRLTVV.